This T cell receptor beta chain was observed in a study of cytomegalovirus exposure and HLA in healthy donors (TCRdb year 2017). General notes on the study: An earlier analysis of approximately 640 of the donors reported about 250 Gb of sequence data and around 120 million unique TCR beta sequences from about 200 million T cells. An early release covering more than 500 HLA-typed donors comprised around 300 gigabases of sequencing data and tens of millions of unique TCR sequences. Of the roughly 410 genotyped donors, 65% to 90% were placed in the genetic ancestry cluster associated with self-reported Caucasian donors. The study aimed to test whether signatures of past pathogen exposure could be identified by cataloging public T cell receptors. Using immunosequencing, the study profiled T cell repertoires from 500 to 800 subjects and related those repertoires to cytomegalovirus serostatus. Along with the roughly 670-subject first cohort, a separate validation cohort of around 110 different subjects was used. To predict cytomegalovirus infection status, the study brought together high-throughput TCR immunosequencing, statistical association of individual TCRs with disease status, and machine learning. In a later analysis, previously published TCR beta repertoires from 550 to 750 donors were re-analyzed and high-resolution HLA genotyping was added so that TCR occurrence patterns could be studied. Rather than drawing on any new phenotypic data, the later analysis identified candidate immune exposures from TCR beta sequences and the way those sequences occurred across donors. To decide whether each TCR beta V gene segment behaved as functional or pseudogenic, an earlier analysis of approximately 620 of the donors relied on high-throughput TCR beta sequencing. Alongside the repertoire data, information on donor age, sex, ethnicity and CMV serostatus was compiled. Genome-wide SNP genotypes for about 60% of the 666 donors were used in a later genetic analysis, which treated that subset as a discovery cohort. All discovery cohort repertoires had been generated on a single sequencing platform. HLA typing included class I and class II loci at four-digit resolution. Typing coverage differed by locus: A, B, C, DRB1 and DQB1 were typed in roughly 620-630 donors, DQA1 in roughly 500, DPA1 in 606, and DPB1 in 450 to 490. Several DR-DQ haplotypes were handled as single units for association and clustering, since linkage in the cohort was strong. On average, roughly 200,000 unique TCR beta nucleotide sequences were sequenced per donor among a few hundred genotyped donors of the cohort, with roughly 18% of those sequences being non-productive.

General findings and caveats noted by the study authors: A later analysis found that HLA-associated TCR beta chains were more clonally expanded and had lower generation probabilities than equally common non-associated chains. Compared with the approximately 720-donor mean, donors in an Asian-associated ancestry cluster had fewer N-insertions in productive TCRs, according to a later genetic analysis. The study gave a list of some 150 TCR beta chains associated with cytomegalovirus. Sequencing depth was assumed to be roughly uniform across donors in the presence/absence analyses, though that assumption may not hold. A few of the identified cytomegalovirus-associated TCR beta chains were confirmed in vitro to be specific for cytomegalovirus antigens. A further reported finding was that TCR beta sequences accurately predicted the HLA-A and HLA-B alleles for most subjects in the first cohort. V-gene and J-gene trimming of TCR beta chains was associated with a missense DCLRE1C variant in a later genetic analysis, and the association was replicated in an independent cohort. The 87-base-pair reads could not distinguish some IMGT-functional V segments, including TRBV6-2 and TRBV6-3, so those segments were excluded. This cohort had only TCR beta chains sequenced, and the lack of alpha or paired-chain data limited which features could be detected. A group of highly shared sequence variants was considered likely to be a technical artifact of the sequencing pipeline. In a later analysis, most CMV-associated TCR beta chains were found to appear HLA-restricted, with HLA associations seemingly driven largely by CMV exposure. Some 15 rarely observed V segments, including chromosome 9 orphons, were excluded from the earlier analysis of 550 to 700 of the donors because counts were too low. In a later analysis, TCR association rates were found to vary across HLA loci, with the most associated TCRs seen for DRB1 alleles and the fewest for HLA-C alleles. While some public TCRs were present in many individuals, most TCR sequences turned up only very rarely across donors. HLA typing was unavailable for some donors at each locus, so association tests used only the typed subset. Assigning TCR associations to individual alleles was difficult when HLA alleles, especially DR and DQ, strongly co-occurred. A later analysis associated about 18,000 TCR beta sequences with specific HLA alleles at a false discovery rate of 0.05. It was suggested by the authors that the approach could potentially be generalized to other disease states and immunological phenotypes. In an earlier analysis of around 600 of the donors, most TCR beta V segments were observed in productive rearrangements about 90% or about 30% of the time, broadly matching IMGT annotations. Cytomegalovirus status was reported to be diagnosed by the classifier with high specificity and sensitivity in both the original and validation cohorts. Immune exposure information for the cohort was limited to CMV serostatus. Correlated functional status among segregating V segments might reflect linkage disequilibrium, but an unknown experimental factor could not be ruled out. In a later analysis, several top co-occurrence clusters were reported to appear linked to parvovirus B19, influenza, CMV and Epstein-Barr virus.

In total, 666 healthy bone marrow donors made up the cohort. At the time of sampling, all cohort members were nominally healthy, though unrecorded immune exposures were likely present. The donor was CMV seronegative and was included in the group of about 350 seronegative cohort members. Each donor provided a peripheral blood sample, and peripheral blood mononuclear cells were used for TCR beta sequencing. Genomic DNA was extracted from the blood cell samples with the Qiagen DNeasy Blood Extraction Kit. The library was made by the immunoSEQ multiplex PCR assay. The multiplex PCR relied on a mix of 60 forward primers for TCR Vbeta segments and 13 reverse primers for TCR Jbeta segments. The CDR3 region of rearranged TCR beta genes was amplified from genomic DNA by a multiplex PCR assay. The Illumina HiSeq System was used to sequence the amplified TCR beta libraries as 87-base-pair reads. As for the original processing: A later analysis tallied 75 million to 85 million unique TCR beta chains across the 666 repertoires, and around 9.9 million of those chains were shared by two or more donors. To remove PCR and sequencing errors, raw reads were error-corrected and collapsed into unique sequences using a nearest-neighbor algorithm that merged closely related sequences. To assign V, D and J gene segments, CDR3 sequences were aligned to IMGT reference sequences. Each retained sequence needed at least a six-nucleotide match to both a V gene segment and a J gene segment. Rearrangements were called productive when the CDR3 lacked stop codons and stayed in frame with V and J; all others were non-productive. CDR3 was defined by IMGT convention, running from the second conserved V-encoded cysteine to the conserved J-encoded phenylalanine. Sequences without an unambiguous match to a single V gene segment were excluded from the earlier analysis of several hundred of the donors. In an earlier analysis of about 590 of the donors, a V segment was called functional when productive rearrangements were above 56.7%, and segregating when the standard deviation between donors exceeded 5%. A statistical classification framework was developed to diagnose cytomegalovirus status using the catalog of TCR beta chain sequences. In a later analysis, TCR nucleotide sequences were compared against IMGT/GENE-DB human TR gene sequences so that V and J genes could be assigned. A later analysis assigned CDR3 sequences and most-parsimonious VDJ recombination scenarios with the TCRdist pipeline. In a later analysis, each TCR beta chain was defined by its CDR3 amino acid sequence together with its V-gene family, and reads lacking a unique V-gene family were excluded. A later analysis removed 592 highly shared, low-generation-probability nucleotide sequences to deal with suspected cross-contamination and a sequencing artifact. In a later analysis, a clonal expansion index for each public chain was calculated from normalized within-repertoire ranks of inferred template counts. In a later analysis, generation probabilities were computed with a VDJ recombination model fitted to out-of-frame rearrangements, and the resulting probabilities were checked against IGoR. In a later analysis, TCR-TCR, TCR-HLA and TCR-CMV co-occurrence was scored with hypergeometric tests, and a repertoire-size bias correction was applied to TCR pairs. In a later analysis, false discovery rates were estimated by permuting HLA or CMV assignments 20 times. In a later analysis, co-occurring TCRs were grouped using DBSCAN, and TCRdist sequence similarity was added for clustering within HLA-allele-positive subsets. For co-occurrence clustering, repertoires with fewer than 30,000 or more than 120,000 public chains were excluded, along with 4 to 6 repertoires with anomalous nucleotide sharing. Drawn from immuneACCESS, this table holds only the in-frame rearrangements with V and J called that TCRdb kept. Clones are partly lost; checked studies trace under half to an unresolved V gene and leave the rest unexplained. The D gene and trimming were derived from the DNA, and the V and J assignments and clone size from that table. This sample lists roughly 130,000 clones; 75% to 85% were detected once. Less than 3.5% of the sample comes from the top ten.

Based on the germline V gene (reference sequence), the CDR1 and CDR2 sequences are PRHDT and FYEKMQ. The CDR3, cysteine through phenylalanine, is 12 amino acids long. The sequence is cut down to CDR3 DNA, 36 bases in frame from base 1. V gives up 5 bases and J gives up 4 bases, and the segment between their germline ends measures 8 bases. Notes on this clone: The antigen it recognizes is unknown. Base qualities are not recorded, but no much larger clone differs from it by a single base.

The chain uses TRBV13 and TRBJ1-1, with the D gene not clear enough to name. Sequencing was performed on PBMCs. The TCR comes from a man aged 50-59 years in good health and CMV-seronegative. The DNA is as follows: TGTGCCAGCAGCCTCGGGAGCACTGAAGCTTTCTTT. Translated, this is CASSLGSTEAFF. Full variable domain (CDR3 extended with the reference TRBV13 and TRBJ1-1 proteins): AAGVIQSPRHLIKEKRETATLKCYPIPRHDTVYWYQQGPGQDPQFLISFYEKMQSDKGSIPDRFSAQQFSDYHSELNMSSLELGDSALYFCASSLGSTEAFFGQGTRLTVV.